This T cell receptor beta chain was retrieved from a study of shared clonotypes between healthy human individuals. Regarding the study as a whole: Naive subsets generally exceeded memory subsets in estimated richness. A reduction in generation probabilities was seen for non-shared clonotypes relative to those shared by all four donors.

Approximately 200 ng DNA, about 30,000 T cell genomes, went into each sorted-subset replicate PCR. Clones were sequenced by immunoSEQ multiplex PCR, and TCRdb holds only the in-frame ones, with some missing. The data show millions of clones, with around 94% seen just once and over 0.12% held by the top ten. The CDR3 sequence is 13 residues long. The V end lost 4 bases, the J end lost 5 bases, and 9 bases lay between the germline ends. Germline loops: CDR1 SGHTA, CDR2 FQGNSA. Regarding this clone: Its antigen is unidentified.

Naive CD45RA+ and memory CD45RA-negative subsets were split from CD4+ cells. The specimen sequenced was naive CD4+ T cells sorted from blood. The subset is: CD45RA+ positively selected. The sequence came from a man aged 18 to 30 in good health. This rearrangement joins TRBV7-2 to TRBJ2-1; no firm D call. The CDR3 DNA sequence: TGTGCCAGCAGCTCTTTCCGAAACAATGAGCAGTTCTTC. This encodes CASSSFRNNEQFF.